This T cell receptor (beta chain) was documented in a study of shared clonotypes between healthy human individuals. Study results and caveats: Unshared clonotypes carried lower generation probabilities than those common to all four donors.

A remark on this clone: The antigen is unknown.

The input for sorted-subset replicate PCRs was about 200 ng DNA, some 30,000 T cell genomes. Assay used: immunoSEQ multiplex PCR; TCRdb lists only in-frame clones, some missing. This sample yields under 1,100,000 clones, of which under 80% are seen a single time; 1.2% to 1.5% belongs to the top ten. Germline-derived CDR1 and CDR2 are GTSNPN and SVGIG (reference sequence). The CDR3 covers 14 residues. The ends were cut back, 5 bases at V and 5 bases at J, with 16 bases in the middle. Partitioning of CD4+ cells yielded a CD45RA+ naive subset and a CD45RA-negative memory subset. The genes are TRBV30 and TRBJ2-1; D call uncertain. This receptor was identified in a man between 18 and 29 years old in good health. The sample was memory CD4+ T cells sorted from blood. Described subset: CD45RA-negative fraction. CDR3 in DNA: TGTGCCTGGGCTCTGGGCCAAAGGAACAATGAGCAGTTCTTC. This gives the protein CAWALGQRNNEQFF.